The 26 T cell receptor beta chains below all came from one sample that was sequenced in a study of shared T cell receptors in the human thymus (dated by TCRdb to the early 2020s). Libraries were prepared through the immunoSEQ multiplex PCR assay. The source is immuneACCESS, and TCRdb retained only in-frame sequences with V and J called. Part of the clones is not carried over; for the studies checked, unresolved V genes explain less than half of this, and the remainder is unexplained. The sample table holds hundreds of thousands of clones, of which over 75% were seen once. The leading ten clones occupy 0.0085% to 0.012% of the sample. The data were also submitted as part of a second study, on human thymus T cells.

Sequenced sample: thymocytes. The receptors come from a boy in the first two years of life with a congenital heart defect. Donor details come from another sample of the same person, matched by shared clones.

Here the CDR3 reads CAIGASAFYNEQFF. In DNA form, the CDR3 reads TGTGCCATCGGGGCTAGCGCCTTCTACAATGAGCAGTTCTTC. The chain joins TRBV10-3 to TRBJ2-1, with D possibly TRBD2 on 6 matching bases. This CDR3 has 14 residues. Per germline, CDR1 ENHRY and CDR2 SYGVKD. Trimming shortened V by 8 bases and J by 3 bases, and 14 bases separated the two germline ends.

The chain is built from TRBV7-7 and TRBJ2-1; a weak D match, TRBD2 (6 bases). The CDR3 runs to 16 residues. Germline CDR1 SSHAT, CDR2 FNYEAQ (reference sequence). V lost 1 base and J 3 bases, leaving 13 bases between the germline ends. CDR3 sequence: CASSLVVGLNYNEQFF. Here the CDR3 DNA reads TGTGCCAGCAGCTTAGTCGTGGGACTTAACTACAATGAGCAGTTCTTC.

Only one count was recorded for this clone. The CDR3 DNA follows: TGTGCCAGCTCAGCGGGACAGGTGGGGCCGACCCAGTACTTC. The encoded protein is CASSAGQVGPTQYF. The chain carries TRBV18 and TRBJ2-5, with TRBD1 matching over 8 bases. V lost 5 bases and J lost 7; bases outside the gene matches: 9. The CDR3 contains 14 residues. Germline assignment: CDR1 KGHSH and CDR2 LQKENI.

This rearrangement joins TRBV11-3 to TRBJ2-1; 11 positions agree with TRBD2. The trim removed 7 bases at V and 6 bases at J, leaving 5 bases unmatched. Germline loops: CDR1 SGHNT, CDR2 YENEEA. The CDR3 extends over 14 amino acids. The CDR3 DNA reads as TGTGCCAGCACCCCTGGGACTAGCGGCAATGAGCAGTTCTTC. Translating gives CASTPGTSGNEQFF.

The V and J genes are TRBV4-2 and TRBJ2-7; TRBD2 agrees at 13 bases. Per the germline V gene, CDR1 is LGHNA and CDR2 is YNFKEQ. The CDR3 sequence is 17 residues long. V lost 0 bases and J lost 3; bases outside the gene matches: 5. CDR3 sequence: CASSQDRLAGGCYEQYF. In nucleotides, the CDR3 is TGTGCCAGCAGCCAAGATAGACTAGCGGGAGGTTGCTACGAGCAGTACTTC.

This chain links TRBV6-1 with TRBJ2-3; D may be TRBD1 (6 bases). The CDR3 loop spans 13 amino acids. V was clipped by 8 bases and J by 10 bases, with 19 bases between them. The germline CDR1 and CDR2 sequences are MNHNS and SASEGT. The CDR3 nucleotides read TGTGCCAGCTGTGGAGGTGGGGGCAGGGCGCAGTATTTT. Translation: CASCGGGGRAQYF.

The rearrangement uses TRBV4-3 and TRBJ1-5; 9 bases are shared with TRBD1. The CDR3 extends over 15 amino acids. Germline trimming cut 4 bases from V and 2 bases from J; bases unmatched to any gene: 3. From germline, CDR1 is LGHNA and CDR2 YSLEER. The CDR3 protein is CASSLGQGGNQPQHF. CDR3 in DNA: TGCGCCAGCAGCCTGGGACAGGGAGGCAATCAGCCCCAGCATTTT.

This chain links TRBV6-5 with TRBJ2-5; 8 bases are shared with TRBD1. The CDR3 runs 15 residues. V shed 7 bases, J shed 2 bases, and the junction held 9 bases outside the gene matches. Germline CDR1 and CDR2: MNHEY and SVGAGI. The CDR3 nucleotides read TGTGCCAGCATCCCCAGGGGGCTAGATCAAGAGACCCAGTACTTC. Protein sequence: CASIPRGLDQETQYF.

CDR3 coding DNA: TGTGCCTGGAGTTCATTCCCGACTAGGAGCTACGAGCAGTACTTC. It translates to CAWSSFPTRSYEQYF. The V call is TRBV30, the J call TRBJ2-7, with a weak D call TRBD2 (6 bases). The V gene lost 2 bases and the J gene lost 3 bases, with 17 bases spanning the gap. The CDR3 contains 15 residues. Germline V gene sequence: CDR1 GTSNPN, CDR2 SVGIG (reference sequence). Variable domain in full (rest from reference TRBV30 and TRBJ2-7): SQTIHQWPATLVQPVGSPLSLECTVEGTSNPNLYWYRQAAGRGLQLLFYSVGIGQISSEVPQNLSASRPQDRQFILSSKKLLLSDSGFYLCAWSSFPTRSYEQYFGPGTRLTVT.

This rearrangement joins TRBV5-6 to TRBJ2-1; 10 bases map to TRBD1. CDR1 is SGHDT, CDR2 YYEEEE, per germline. V lost 2 bases and J lost 1; bases outside the gene matches: 6. This CDR3 comprises 17 residues. CDR3 coding DNA: TGTGCCAGCAGCTTTGGGACAGGGGAACTTTCCTACAATGAGCAGTTCTTC. The encoded protein is CASSFGTGELSYNEQFF.

To note about this clone: Compared with germline, one end of the junction differs, possibly owing to a read error. The chain carries TRBV7-7 and TRBJ2-1; D ambiguous. CDR3 size: 13 residues. Germline loops: CDR1 SSHAT, CDR2 FNYEAQ (reference sequence). The CDR3 reads CASSFTVYNEQFF. The DNA of the CDR3 is TGTGCTAGCAGCTTCACGGTCTACAATGAGCAGTTCTTC.

The V gene is TRBV15, the J gene TRBJ2-3; D is perhaps TRBD1 (6 bases). Trimming left V 1 base short and J 2 bases short, with 10 bases between. CDR3 length equals 15 residues. Per germline, CDR1 LNHNV and CDR2 YYDKDF (reference sequence). CDR3 residues: CATSRVQGHTDTQYF. CDR3 DNA: TGTGCCACCAGCAGAGTGCAGGGGCACACAGATACGCAGTATTTT.

The chain joins TRBV19 to TRBJ2-1; D perhaps matches TRBD2 (6 bases). This CDR3 is 15 amino acids long. Trimming stripped 6 bases from V and 0 bases from J, with 12 bases between. Germline V gives CDR1 LNHDA, CDR2 SQIVND (reference sequence). The CDR3 DNA sequence: TGTGCCAGTAGGGGAGGCGGTAGCTCCTACAATGAGCAGTTCTTC. Translation: CASRGGGSSYNEQFF. The variable domain in full, completed from reference TRBV19 and TRBJ2-1, reads DGGITQSPKYLFRKEGQNVTLSCEQNLNHDAMYWYRQDPGQGLRLIYYSQIVNDFQKGDIAEGYSVSREKKESFPLTVTSAQKNPTAFYLCASRGGGSSYNEQFFGPGTRLTVL.

The chain recombines TRBV2 with TRBJ2-7, with 7 bases fitting TRBD1. The germline V gene encodes CDR1 SNHLY and CDR2 FYNNEI. The CDR3 covers 14 residues. Unmatched junction bases numbered 7, after V lost 6 bases and J lost 2 bases. The CDR3: CASSEGQLAYEQYF. For the CDR3, the DNA is TGTGCCAGCAGCGAGGGACAGCTCGCCTACGAGCAGTACTTC.

J is TRBJ1-4 and V is TRBV11-2; D is unresolved. Germline loops: CDR1 SGHAT, CDR2 FQNNGV. The CDR3 loop spans 16 amino acids. Trimming took off 5 bases at V and 5 bases at J, with 18 bases between the two ends. The CDR3 reads CASSDTASPTNEKLFF. For the CDR3, the DNA is TGTGCCAGCAGCGATACAGCTTCTCCCACGAATGAAAAACTGTTTTTT.

This clone was seen a handful of times. This chain uses TRBV21-1 with TRBJ1-2. TRBV21-1 corresponds to a pseudogene. The CDR3 is 13 residues long. The chain's CDR3 is CASSTCAQRGYTF. The DNA of the CDR3 is TGTGCCAGCAGCACCTGCGCCCAGCGGGGCTACACCTTC.

This clone was counted a single time. The CDR3 loop reads CATGARLIQVKRYGYTF. The CDR3, as DNA: TGTGCCACCGGGGCTAGGCTTATCCAAGTCAAGAGGTATGGCTACACCTTC. This chain links TRBV15 with TRBJ1-2; the D gene is possibly TRBD1 (5 bases). V dropped 8 bases and J dropped 5 bases, with 27 bases sitting between them. The CDR3 sequence is 17 residues long. Germline assignment: CDR1 LNHNV and CDR2 YYDKDF (reference sequence).

V gene TRBV5-4 combines with J gene TRBJ2-7; no definite D call. Germline lookup yields CDR1 SGHNT and CDR2 YYREEE (reference sequence). This CDR3 is built from 13 residues. V lost 4 bases to trimming and J lost 7 bases, with 15 bases between them. This CDR3 reads CASSMSRVREQYF. The CDR3 nucleotides read TGTGCCAGCAGCATGTCCCGGGTGCGGGAGCAGTACTTC.

The chain links TRBV6-1 to TRBJ2-3, with 8 bases matching TRBD1. The CDR3 is 14 amino acids. V shed 8 bases and J 2 bases; nucleotides not matched to a gene: 6. Germline CDR1 reads MNHNS; CDR2 reads SASEGT. DNA of the CDR3: TGTGCCAGCCAAAGGACAGGGTCCACAGATACGCAGTATTTT. Translation: CASQRTGSTDTQYF.

The chain is built from TRBV19 and TRBJ1-5, with a weak D call TRBD1 (6 bases). The CDR3 runs 16 residues. V was shortened by 1 base and J by 0 bases, with 10 bases between the two germline ends. The germline CDR1 and CDR2 sequences are LNHDA and SQIVND (reference sequence). CDR3: CASSIGTVFSNQPQHF. CDR3 in DNA: TGTGCCAGTAGTATAGGGACAGTTTTTAGCAATCAGCCCCAGCATTTT.

The chain employs TRBV6-5 and TRBJ2-3; 8 nucleotides align to TRBD2. The CDR3 length is 15 residues. CDR1 MNHEY and CDR2 SVGAGI come from the germline V gene. The J segment lost 4 bases and the V segment lost 0 bases, leaving 3 bases of the junction unmatched. Here the CDR3 DNA reads TGTGCCAGCAGTTACTCGACGGGAGGGGCAGATACGCAGTATTTT. Translation gives CASSYSTGGADTQYF.

The V call is TRBV7-8, the J call TRBJ1-5; a possible D gene is TRBD1 (6 bases). V was clipped by 8 bases and J by 0 bases, with 20 bases between them. There are 17 residues in the CDR3. The germline V gene encodes CDR1 SGHVS and CDR2 FQNEAQ. The CDR3 loop is CASLGGPALNSNQPQHF. DNA of the CDR3: TGTGCCAGCTTGGGGGGGCCCGCCCTTAATAGCAATCAGCCCCAGCATTTT.

CDR3 sequence reads: CASSKNDREKRQPQHF. CDR3 DNA: TGTGCCAGCAGTAAAAATGACAGGGAAAAGCGTCAGCCCCAGCATTTT. The V call is TRBV28, the J call TRBJ1-5; 7 nucleotides match TRBD1. The CDR3 sequence is 16 residues long. V lost 5 bases and J lost 6; bases outside the gene matches: 13. Germline V lookup: CDR1 MDHEN, CDR2 SYDVKM.

The V call is TRBV4-2, the J call TRBJ2-3, with 10 bases that match TRBD2. The germline gives CDR1 LGHNA, CDR2 YNFKEQ. This CDR3 is 20 amino acids long. The trim removed 1 base at V and 4 bases at J, leaving 17 bases unmatched. CDR3 bases: TGTGCCAGCAGCCAAGTGGCAACTAGAGCGGGAGGGCCGAGGGCAGATACGCAGTATTTT. Translating it yields CASSQVATRAGGPRADTQYF.

The genes are TRBV4-1 and TRBJ2-1; maybe TRBD1 (5 bases). CDR3 size: 15 residues. Trimming shortened V by 1 base and J by 5 bases, and 12 bases separated the two germline ends. Germline V gene lookup returns CDR1 MGHRA and CDR2 YSYEKL. The CDR3 reads CASSQGQRSDNEQFF. The CDR3 nucleotides are TGCGCCAGCAGCCAAGGACAGCGAAGTGACAATGAGCAGTTCTTC.

This clone was counted between two and nine times. V and J are TRBV5-3 and TRBJ2-7; no firm D call. TRBV5-3 is an ORF, and what it does is uncertain. This CDR3 contains 10 residues. V lost 9 bases and J lost 5, with 9 bases in between. For the CDR3, the DNA is TGTGCCATGGGCCAGCACGAGCAGTACTTC. Translating gives CAMGQHEQYF.